This T cell receptor (beta chain) was captured by sequencing in a study of Ad26.COV2.S vaccination and SARS-CoV-2 variants. Regarding the study as a whole: TCR breadth and depth estimates may have understated total T cell responses.

Generated by immunoSEQ multiplex PCR, the TCRdb table keeps only in-frame clones and is missing some. The sample carries 360,000 or so clones, roughly 84% recorded once. Comment on this clone: No antigen is known for it.

The CDR3 spans 16 residues. The V gene lost 4 bases and the J gene lost 1 base, with 17 bases spanning the gap. CDR1 and CDR2 from the germline V gene are SGDLS and YYNGEE. Treatment denoted: roughly 19 received Ad26.COV2.S at low or high dose, single or two shots; roughly five received placebo; per-sample allocation not given. Day 63 following the first vaccine or placebo injection was when the samples were taken. The clonotype comes from a person aged 18-65 years who received the Ad26.COV2.S COVID-19 vaccine or a placebo. The gene calls are TRBV9 and TRBJ1-2; no reliable D call. Material: peripheral blood, obtained in a trial of Ad26.COV2.S vaccine versus placebo. The CDR3 DNA reads TGTGCCAGCAGCCCACACCCGGGCTCGAATAACTATGGCTACACCTTC. Its translation: CASSPHPGSNNYGYTF.